The source of this TCR beta chain is a study of beta chain features in type 1 diabetes. As for the study in general: There were approximately 100 million sorted cells examined across all samples.

CDR1 and CDR2 from the germline V gene are LGHNA and YNFKEQ. The CDR3 is 16 amino acids. The V gene lost 0 bases and the J gene lost 0 bases, with 9 bases spanning the gap. Study-wide results and limits: Researchers caution that PCR might favor shorter templates, equally among patients and controls. Shorter TCRB CDR3s, moderately but significantly so, were found in Type 1 diabetes patients in all four CD4+ subsets.

In total, each donor contributed a single heparinised blood draw that averaged approximately 0.12 L. This clone was seen more than once but under ten times. Its antigen is unknown. The isolated RNA, all of it, was reverse transcribed, so expressed TCRB transcripts were what got sequenced. TCRdb's copy holds only in-frame clones and misses some; the assay was immunoSEQ multiplex PCR. Among 600,000 or so clones, around 11% were seen once, and the ten largest hold 0.095% to 0.15%. The receptor was derived from a man aged 25 to 40 with type 1 diabetes. The sequencing sample was made of naive CD4+ T cells from blood. This chain links TRBV4-2 with TRBJ2-1; possible D gene TRBD2, 5 bases. This CDR3 is CASSQDSLGSYNEQFF. Here the CDR3 DNA reads TGTGCCAGCAGCCAAGACTCACTAGGCTCCTACAATGAGCAGTTCTTC.